This TCR beta chain was identified in a study of blood T cell repertoires in COVID-19. Original processing notes: Reference gene primer amplification yielded estimated nucleated cell counts. Sequencing was performed with immunoSEQ multiplex PCR; in TCRdb, only in-frame clones are kept and a portion is missing. The DNA gave D and trimming, while V, J and clone size come from that table. There are roughly 500,000 clones in the sample; approximately 90% occur only once, and 7% to 10% lies in the top ten. Recruitment covered 20 to 25 US areas and drew participants whose ages spanned roughly 18 to 100 years. The study assigned cohorts using participant-reported clinical history. Recovery among Cohort 3 donors was established by two negative PCRs, clearance, or symptom resolution. V was trimmed by 6 bases and J by 7 bases, leaving 16 bases between them. This CDR3 is 14 amino acids long. CDR1 and CDR2 from the germline V gene are WSHSY and SAAADI.

The sample was PBMCs or T cells enriched from blood (not recorded which). This sequence joins TRBV10-2 and TRBJ1-5; TRBD1 might be the D (6 bases). This clonotype originated in a woman aged 60-70 years who had recovered from COVID-19. CDR3 region: CASRVNQGSQPQHF. In nucleotides, the CDR3 is TGCGCCAGCAGAGTCAATCAGGGGTCCCAGCCCCAGCATTTT.